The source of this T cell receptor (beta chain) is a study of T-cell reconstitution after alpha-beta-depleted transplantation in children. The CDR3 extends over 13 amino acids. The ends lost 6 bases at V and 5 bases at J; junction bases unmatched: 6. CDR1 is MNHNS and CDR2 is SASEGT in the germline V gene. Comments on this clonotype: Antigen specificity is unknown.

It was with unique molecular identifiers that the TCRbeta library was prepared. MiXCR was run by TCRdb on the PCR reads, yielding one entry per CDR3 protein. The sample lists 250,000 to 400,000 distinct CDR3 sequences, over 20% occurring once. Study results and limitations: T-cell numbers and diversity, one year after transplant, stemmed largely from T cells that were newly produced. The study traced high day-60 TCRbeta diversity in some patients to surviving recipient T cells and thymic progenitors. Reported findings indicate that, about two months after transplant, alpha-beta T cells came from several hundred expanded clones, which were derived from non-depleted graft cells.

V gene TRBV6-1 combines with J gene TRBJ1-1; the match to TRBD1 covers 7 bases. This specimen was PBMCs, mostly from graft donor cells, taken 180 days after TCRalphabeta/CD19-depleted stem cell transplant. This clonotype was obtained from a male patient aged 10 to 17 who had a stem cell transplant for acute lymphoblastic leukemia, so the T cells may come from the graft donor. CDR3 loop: CASRLRGRTEAFF. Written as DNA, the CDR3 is TGTGCCAGCAGACTTAGGGGGCGGACTGAAGCTTTCTTT.